This record covers a single T cell receptor (beta chain). The target antigen is unknown. Germline V gene lookup returns CDR1 DFQATT and CDR2 SNEGSKA (reference sequence). This CDR3 contains 13 residues. The record originates from a study of CD8 T cells in ankylosing spondylitis. Study conclusions and caveats: CD8+ by phenotype, disease-linked clones were relatively rare in peripheral blood. Clones tied to disease were said to be significantly enriched in matched ankylosing spondylitis synovial fluid. Ankylosing spondylitis blood appeared to carry a characteristic TCR beta motif of roughly eight highly homologous variants. Reports of some motif variants in reactive arthritis synovial fluid and blood predate this one.

Scientists made TCR beta libraries using quantitative 5'-RACE with molecular barcodes. TCRdb analysed the 5' RACE reads with MiXCR anew, one entry per CDR3 protein. The data hold roughly 470,000 distinct CDR3 sequences, with roughly 25% observed a single time. The rearrangement joins TRBV20-1 to TRBJ1-5; D is ambiguous. The receptor comes from a male donor with ankylosing spondylitis. Sample: blood, either unsorted or a sorted T cell fraction (not recorded which). The CDR3 coding sequence is TGCAGCGCCCCTGGAGGGTTCAATCAGCCCCAGCATTTT. It translates to CSAPGGFNQPQHF.